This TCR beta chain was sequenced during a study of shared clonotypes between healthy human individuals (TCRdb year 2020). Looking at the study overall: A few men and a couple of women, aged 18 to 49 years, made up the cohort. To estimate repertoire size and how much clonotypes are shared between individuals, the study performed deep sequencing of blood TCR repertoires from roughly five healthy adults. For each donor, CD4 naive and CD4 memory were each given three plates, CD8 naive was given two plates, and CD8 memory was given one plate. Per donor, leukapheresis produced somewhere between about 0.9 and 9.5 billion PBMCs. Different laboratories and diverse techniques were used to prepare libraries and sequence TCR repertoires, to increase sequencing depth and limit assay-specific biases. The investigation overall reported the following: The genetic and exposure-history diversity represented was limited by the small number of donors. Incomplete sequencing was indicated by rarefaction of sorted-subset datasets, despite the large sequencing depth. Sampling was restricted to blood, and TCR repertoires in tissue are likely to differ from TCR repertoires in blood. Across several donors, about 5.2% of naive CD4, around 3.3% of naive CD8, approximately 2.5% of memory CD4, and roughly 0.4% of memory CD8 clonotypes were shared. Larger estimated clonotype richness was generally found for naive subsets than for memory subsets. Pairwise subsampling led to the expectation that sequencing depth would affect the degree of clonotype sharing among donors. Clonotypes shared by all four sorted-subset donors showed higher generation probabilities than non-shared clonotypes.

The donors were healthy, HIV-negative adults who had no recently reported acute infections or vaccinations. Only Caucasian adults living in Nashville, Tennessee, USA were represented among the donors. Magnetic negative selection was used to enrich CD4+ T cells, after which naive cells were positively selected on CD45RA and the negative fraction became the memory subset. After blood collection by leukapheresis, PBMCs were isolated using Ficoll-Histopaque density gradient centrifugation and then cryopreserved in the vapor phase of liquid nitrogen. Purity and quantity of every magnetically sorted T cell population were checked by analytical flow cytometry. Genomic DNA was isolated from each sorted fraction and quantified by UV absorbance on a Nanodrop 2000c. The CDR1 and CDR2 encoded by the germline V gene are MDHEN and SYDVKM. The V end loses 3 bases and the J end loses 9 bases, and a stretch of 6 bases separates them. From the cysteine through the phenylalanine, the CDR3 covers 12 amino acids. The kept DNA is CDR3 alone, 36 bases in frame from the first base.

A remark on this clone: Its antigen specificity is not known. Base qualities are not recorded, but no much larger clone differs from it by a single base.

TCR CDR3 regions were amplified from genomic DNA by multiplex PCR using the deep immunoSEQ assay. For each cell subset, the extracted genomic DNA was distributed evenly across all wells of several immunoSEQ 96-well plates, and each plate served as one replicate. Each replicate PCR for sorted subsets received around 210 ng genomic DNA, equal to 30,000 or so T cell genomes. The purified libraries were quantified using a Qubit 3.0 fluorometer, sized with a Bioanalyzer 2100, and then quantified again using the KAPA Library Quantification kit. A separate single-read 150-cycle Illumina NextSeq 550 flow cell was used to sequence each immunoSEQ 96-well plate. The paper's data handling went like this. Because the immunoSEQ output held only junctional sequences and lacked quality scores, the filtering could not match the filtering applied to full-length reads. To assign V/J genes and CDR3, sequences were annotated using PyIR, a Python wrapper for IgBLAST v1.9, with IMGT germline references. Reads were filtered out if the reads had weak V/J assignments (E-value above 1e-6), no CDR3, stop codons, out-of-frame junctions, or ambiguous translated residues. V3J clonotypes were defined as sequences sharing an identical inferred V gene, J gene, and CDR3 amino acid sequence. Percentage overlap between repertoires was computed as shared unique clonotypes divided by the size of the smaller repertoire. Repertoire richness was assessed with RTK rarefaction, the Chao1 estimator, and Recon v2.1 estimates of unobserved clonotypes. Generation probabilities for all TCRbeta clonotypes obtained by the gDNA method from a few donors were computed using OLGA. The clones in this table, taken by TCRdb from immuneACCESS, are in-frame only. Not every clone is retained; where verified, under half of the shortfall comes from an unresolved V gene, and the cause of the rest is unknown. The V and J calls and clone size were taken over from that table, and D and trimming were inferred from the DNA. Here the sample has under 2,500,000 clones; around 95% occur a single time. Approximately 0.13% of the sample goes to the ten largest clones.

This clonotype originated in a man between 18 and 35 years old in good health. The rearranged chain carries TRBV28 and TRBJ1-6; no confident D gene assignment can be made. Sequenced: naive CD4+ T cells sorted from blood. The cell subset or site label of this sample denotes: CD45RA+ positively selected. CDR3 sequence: CASSFGGSPLHF. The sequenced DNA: TGTGCCAGCAGTTTTGGTGGTTCACCCCTCCACTTT.